This TCR beta chain was recovered during a study of blood T cell repertoires in COVID-19. Study at large: Samples representing acute and convalescent COVID-19 were sourced from the United States, Italy and Spain. From T cells, B-cell-depleted T cells, or PBMCs came the material, which was cDNA or gDNA.

Authors' processing steps: Estimation of nucleated cell counts was performed using reference gene primer amplification. Method: immunoSEQ multiplex PCR; TCRdb's copy keeps in-frame clones and lacks some. V, J and clone size were drawn from that table, and D and trimming were deduced from the DNA. The repertoire holds more than 80,000 clones, with around 84% as singletons. Concerning this clone itself: One junction end does not reproduce the germline sequence, and a read error may be involved.

The sequencing sample was made of peripheral blood. The receptor was isolated from a man aged 40-55 years with acute or convalescent COVID-19.

In nucleotides, the CDR3 is TGTGCCACCAGCGAGACGGGTAACACTGAAGCTTTCTTT. Encoded protein: CATSETGNTEAFF. The chain is built from TRBV7-9 and TRBJ1-1; D not certain. Germline V gene data show CDR1 as SEHNR and CDR2 as FQNEAQ (reference sequence). The CDR3 length is 13 residues.